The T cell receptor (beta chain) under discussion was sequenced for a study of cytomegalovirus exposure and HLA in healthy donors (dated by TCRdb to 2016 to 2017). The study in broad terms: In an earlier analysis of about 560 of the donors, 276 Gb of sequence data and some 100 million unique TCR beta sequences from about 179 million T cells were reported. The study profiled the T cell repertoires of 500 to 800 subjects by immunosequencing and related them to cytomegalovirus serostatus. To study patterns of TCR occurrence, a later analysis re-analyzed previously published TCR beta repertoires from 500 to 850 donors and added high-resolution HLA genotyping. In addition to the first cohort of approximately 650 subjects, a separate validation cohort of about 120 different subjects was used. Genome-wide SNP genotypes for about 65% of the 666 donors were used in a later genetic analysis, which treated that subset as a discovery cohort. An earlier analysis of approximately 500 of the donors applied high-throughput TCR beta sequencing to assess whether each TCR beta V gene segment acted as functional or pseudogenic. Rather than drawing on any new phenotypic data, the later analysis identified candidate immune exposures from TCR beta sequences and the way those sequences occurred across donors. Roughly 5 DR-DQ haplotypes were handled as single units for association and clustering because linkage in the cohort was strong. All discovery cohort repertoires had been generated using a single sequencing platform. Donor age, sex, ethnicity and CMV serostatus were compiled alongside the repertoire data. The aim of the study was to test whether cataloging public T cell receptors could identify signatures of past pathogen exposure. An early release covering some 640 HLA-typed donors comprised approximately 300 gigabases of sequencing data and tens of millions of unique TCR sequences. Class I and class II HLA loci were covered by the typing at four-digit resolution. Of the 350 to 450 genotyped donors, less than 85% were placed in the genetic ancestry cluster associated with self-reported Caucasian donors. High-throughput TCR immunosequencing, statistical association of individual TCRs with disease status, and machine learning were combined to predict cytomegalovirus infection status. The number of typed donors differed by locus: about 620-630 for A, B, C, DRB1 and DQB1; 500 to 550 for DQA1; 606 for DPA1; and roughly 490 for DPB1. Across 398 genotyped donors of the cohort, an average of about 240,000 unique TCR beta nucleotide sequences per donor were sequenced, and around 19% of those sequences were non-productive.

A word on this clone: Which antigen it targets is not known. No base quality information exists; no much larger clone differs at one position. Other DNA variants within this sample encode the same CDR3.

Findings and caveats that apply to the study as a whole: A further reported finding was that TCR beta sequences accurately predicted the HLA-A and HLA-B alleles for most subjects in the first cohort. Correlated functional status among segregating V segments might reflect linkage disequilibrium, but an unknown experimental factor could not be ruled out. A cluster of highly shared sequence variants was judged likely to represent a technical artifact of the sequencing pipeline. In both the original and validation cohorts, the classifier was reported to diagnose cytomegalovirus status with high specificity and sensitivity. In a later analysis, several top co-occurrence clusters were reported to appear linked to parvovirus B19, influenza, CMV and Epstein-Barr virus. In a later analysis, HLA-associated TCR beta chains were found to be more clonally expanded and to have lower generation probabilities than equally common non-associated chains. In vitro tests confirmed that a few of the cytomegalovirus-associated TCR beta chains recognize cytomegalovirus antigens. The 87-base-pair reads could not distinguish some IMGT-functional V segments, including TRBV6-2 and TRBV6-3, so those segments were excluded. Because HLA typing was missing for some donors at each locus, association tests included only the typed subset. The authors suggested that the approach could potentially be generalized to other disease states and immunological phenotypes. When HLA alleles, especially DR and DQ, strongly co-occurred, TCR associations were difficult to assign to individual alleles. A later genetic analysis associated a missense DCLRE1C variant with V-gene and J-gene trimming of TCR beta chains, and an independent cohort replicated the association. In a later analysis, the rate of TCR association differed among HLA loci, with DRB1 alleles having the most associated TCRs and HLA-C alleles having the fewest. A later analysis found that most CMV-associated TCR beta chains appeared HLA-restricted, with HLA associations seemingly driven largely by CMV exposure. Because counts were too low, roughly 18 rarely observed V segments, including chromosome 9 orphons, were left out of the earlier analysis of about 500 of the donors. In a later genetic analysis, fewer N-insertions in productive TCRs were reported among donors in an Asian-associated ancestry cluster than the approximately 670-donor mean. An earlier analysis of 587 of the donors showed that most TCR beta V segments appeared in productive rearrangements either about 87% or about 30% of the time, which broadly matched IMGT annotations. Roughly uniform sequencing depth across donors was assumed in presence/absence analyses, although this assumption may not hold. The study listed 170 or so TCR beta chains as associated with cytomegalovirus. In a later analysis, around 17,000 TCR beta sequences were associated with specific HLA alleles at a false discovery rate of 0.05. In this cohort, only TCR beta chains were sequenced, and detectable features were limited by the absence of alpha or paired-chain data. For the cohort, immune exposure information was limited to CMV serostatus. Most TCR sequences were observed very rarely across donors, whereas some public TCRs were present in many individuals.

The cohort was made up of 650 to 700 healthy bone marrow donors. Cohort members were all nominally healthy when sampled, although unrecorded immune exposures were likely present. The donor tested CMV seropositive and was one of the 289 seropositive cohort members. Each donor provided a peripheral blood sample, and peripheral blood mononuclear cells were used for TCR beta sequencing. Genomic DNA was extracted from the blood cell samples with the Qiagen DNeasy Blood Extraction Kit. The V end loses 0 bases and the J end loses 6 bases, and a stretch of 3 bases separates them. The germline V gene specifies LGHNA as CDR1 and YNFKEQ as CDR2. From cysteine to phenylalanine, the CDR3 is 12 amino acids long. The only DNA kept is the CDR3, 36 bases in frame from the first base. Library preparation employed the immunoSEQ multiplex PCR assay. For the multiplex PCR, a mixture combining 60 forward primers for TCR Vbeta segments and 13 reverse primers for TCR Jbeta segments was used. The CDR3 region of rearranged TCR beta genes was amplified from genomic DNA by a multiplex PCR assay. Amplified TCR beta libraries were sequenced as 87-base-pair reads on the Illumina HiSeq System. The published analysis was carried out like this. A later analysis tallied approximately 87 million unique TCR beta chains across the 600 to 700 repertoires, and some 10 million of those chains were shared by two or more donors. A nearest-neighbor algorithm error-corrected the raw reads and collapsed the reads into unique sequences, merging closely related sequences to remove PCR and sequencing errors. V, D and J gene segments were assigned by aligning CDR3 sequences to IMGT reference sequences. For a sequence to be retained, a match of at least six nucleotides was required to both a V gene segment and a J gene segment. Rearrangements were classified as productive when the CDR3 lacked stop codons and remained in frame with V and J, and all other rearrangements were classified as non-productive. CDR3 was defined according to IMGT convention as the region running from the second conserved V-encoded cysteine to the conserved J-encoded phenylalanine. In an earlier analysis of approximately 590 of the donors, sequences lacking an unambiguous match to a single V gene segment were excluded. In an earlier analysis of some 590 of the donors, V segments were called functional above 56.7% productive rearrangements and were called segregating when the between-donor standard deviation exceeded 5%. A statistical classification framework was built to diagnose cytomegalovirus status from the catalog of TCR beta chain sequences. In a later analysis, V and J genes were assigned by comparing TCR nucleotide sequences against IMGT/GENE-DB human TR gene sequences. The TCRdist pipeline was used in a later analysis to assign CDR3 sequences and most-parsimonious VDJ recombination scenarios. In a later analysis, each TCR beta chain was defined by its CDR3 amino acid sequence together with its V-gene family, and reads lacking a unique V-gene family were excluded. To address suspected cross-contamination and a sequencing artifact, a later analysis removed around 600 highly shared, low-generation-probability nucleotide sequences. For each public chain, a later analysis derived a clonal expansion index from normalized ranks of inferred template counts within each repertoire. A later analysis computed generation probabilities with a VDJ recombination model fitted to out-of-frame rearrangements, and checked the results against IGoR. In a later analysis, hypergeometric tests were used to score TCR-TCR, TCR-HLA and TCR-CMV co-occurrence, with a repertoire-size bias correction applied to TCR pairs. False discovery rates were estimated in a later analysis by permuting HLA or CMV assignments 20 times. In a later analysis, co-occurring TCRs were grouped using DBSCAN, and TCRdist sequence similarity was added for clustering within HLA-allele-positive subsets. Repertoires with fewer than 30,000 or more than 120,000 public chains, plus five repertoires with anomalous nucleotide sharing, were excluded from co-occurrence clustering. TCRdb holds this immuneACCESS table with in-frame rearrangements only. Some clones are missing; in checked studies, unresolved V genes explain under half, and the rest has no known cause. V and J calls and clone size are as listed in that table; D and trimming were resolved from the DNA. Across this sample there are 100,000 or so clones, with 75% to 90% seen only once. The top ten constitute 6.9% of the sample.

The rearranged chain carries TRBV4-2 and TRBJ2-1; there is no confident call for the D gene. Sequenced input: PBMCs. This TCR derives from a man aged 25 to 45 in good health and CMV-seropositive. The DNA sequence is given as TGTGCCAGCAGCCAAGACCGCAATGAGCAGTTCTTC. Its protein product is CASSQDRNEQFF.